Following are 15 T cell receptor beta chains from one sample sequenced in a study of T cells after posttransplantation cyclophosphamide. Using immunoSEQ multiplex PCR, the repertoire was profiled, and TCRdb retains in-frame clones only, with some absent. Among about 1,900 clones, around 94% were seen once, and the ten largest hold over 2.5%. The sequenced sample consisted of CD4+ T cells sorted from bone marrow. The receptor set was obtained from a woman in her forties or fifties in good health and a related stem cell transplant donor.

This chain joins TRBV7-3 and TRBJ1-2; 10 nucleotides match TRBD1. V was clipped by 4 bases and J by 7 bases; unmatched bases: 3. The length of the CDR3 is 13 residues. Germline CDR1 reads SGHTA; CDR2 reads FQGTGA. CDR3 coding DNA: TGTGCCAGCAGCTCGGGACAGGGGATTGGCTACACCTTC. Translated, it gives CASSSGQGIGYTF.

This chain joins TRBV6-5 and TRBJ2-5; no clear D. Deletions cut 6 bases from V and 0 bases from J, with 8 bases between. Germline V gene data show CDR1 as MNHEY and CDR2 as SVGAGI. CDR3 length: 13 residues. The CDR3 is CASRGGYQETQYF. CDR3 in DNA: TGTGCCAGCAGAGGCGGATACCAAGAGACCCAGTACTTC.

For this clone: This sample includes further DNA sequences coding for the same CDR3. This rearrangement joins TRBV6-1 to TRBJ2-7; tentatively, D is TRBD1 (5 bases). This CDR3 is 13 amino acids long. Germline V lookup: CDR1 MNHNS, CDR2 SASEGT. Trimming stripped 1 base from V and 3 bases from J, with 7 bases between. In DNA, the CDR3 is TGTGCCAGCAGTGAAGTCAGGGACTACGAGCAGTACTTC. It specifies CASSEVRDYEQYF.

In this sample, this clone turned up a few times. The rearrangement joins TRBV6-5 to TRBJ1-2; 8 nucleotides line up with TRBD1. In germline, CDR1 is MNHEY, CDR2 SVGAGI. Losses at the gene ends were 4 bases for V and 0 bases for J; bases not matched to a gene: 4. This CDR3 spans 15 amino acids. DNA for the CDR3: TGTGCCAGCAGTTCACAGGGGGGAGCTAACTATGGCTACACCTTC. It specifies CASSSQGGANYGYTF.

The table lists this clone with a count of one. The chain couples TRBV12-5 to TRBJ1-5; TRBD1 agrees at 8 bases. Germline CDR1 LGHNT, CDR2 FRNRAP. J lost 1 base, V lost 4 bases, and 9 bases had no gene match. The CDR3 is made up of 17 amino acids. The CDR3 nucleotides read TGTGCTAGTGGTTCGAAGACAGGGGCAGGGAGCAATCAGCCCCAGCATTTT. Encoded protein: CASGSKTGAGSNQPQHF.

The rearrangement links TRBV28 to TRBJ2-3; D is undetermined. CDR3 length: 13 residues. Germline V gene data show CDR1 as MDHEN and CDR2 as SYDVKM. V shed 8 bases and J shed 2 bases, with 11 bases lying between them. The CDR3 coding sequence is TGTGCCAGCGCCGAGCCTTACACAGATACGCAGTATTTT. The encoded protein is CASAEPYTDTQYF.

This chain links TRBV6-4 with TRBJ1-1; D possibly corresponds to TRBD1 (6 bases). There are 15 residues in the CDR3. Germline assignment: CDR1 MRHNA and CDR2 SNTAGT. The V end lost 4 bases, the J end lost 4 bases, and 16 bases lay between the germline ends. The CDR3 DNA sequence: TGTGCCAGCAGTGCCACAGGGACACTGGGCACTGAAGCTTTCTTT. This codes for CASSATGTLGTEAFF.

This clone was detected once. The genes are TRBV11-3 and TRBJ2-1; D uncertain. Germline V gene data show CDR1 as SGHNT and CDR2 as YENEEA. The ends were cut back, 1 base at V and 6 bases at J, with 7 bases in the middle. This CDR3 comprises 13 residues. CDR3 coding DNA: TGTGCCAGCAGCTTAGGACCGGGCAATGAGCAGTTCTTC. It is translated as CASSLGPGNEQFF.

This clone appeared once. Within the sample, other DNA sequences also encode this same CDR3. The V gene is TRBV2, the J gene TRBJ2-2; 10 bases align to TRBD2. Per the germline V gene, CDR1 is SNHLY and CDR2 is FYNNEI. The J segment lost 7 bases and the V segment lost 8 bases, leaving 10 bases of the junction unmatched. The CDR3 sequence is 15 residues long. For the CDR3, the DNA is TGTGCCAGCCGCGGGAGCGGGGGGGCCGTCGGGGAGCTGTTTTTT. This sequence encodes CASRGSGGAVGELFF.

The chain carries TRBV5-1 and TRBJ1-1; 8 nucleotides match TRBD1. The CDR3 spans 18 residues. Per germline, CDR1 SGHRS and CDR2 YFSETQ. With 0 bases clipped from V and 0 bases from J, the junction kept 10 bases outside the gene matches. The CDR3 DNA reads TGCGCCAGCAGCTTGGAGGGTCGTACAGGGGGTATGAACACTGAAGCTTTCTTT. Protein: CASSLEGRTGGMNTEAFF.

The sample holds one count of this clone. This chain uses TRBV10-1 with TRBJ2-1; D might be TRBD1 (6 bases). Germline CDR1 WNHNN, CDR2 SYGVQD (reference sequence). Trimming stripped 8 bases from V and 3 bases from J, with 14 bases between. The CDR3 extends over 14 amino acids. CDR3 residues: CASGQDSYYNEQFF. The CDR3 DNA reads TGCGCCAGCGGCCAGGACAGCTACTACAATGAGCAGTTCTTC.

The gene calls are TRBV19 and TRBJ2-1; 7 positions agree with TRBD2. This CDR3 comprises 15 residues. Germline V gene sequence: CDR1 LNHDA, CDR2 SQIVND (reference sequence). Trimming at V came to 6 bases and at J to 7 bases, leaving 12 bases not matched to a gene. CDR3 sequence: CASRARLAAWNEQFF. DNA of the CDR3: TGTGCCAGTAGAGCCCGGCTAGCGGCATGGAATGAGCAGTTCTTC.

V is TRBV7-3 and J is TRBJ2-6, with TRBD1 matching over 11 bases. V shed 4 bases and J 0 bases; nucleotides not matched to a gene: 5. CDR3 length equals 18 residues. Germline lookup yields CDR1 SGHTA and CDR2 FQGTGA. The CDR3 spells CASSSRDRGSSGANVLTF. CDR3 nucleotide sequence: TGTGCCAGCAGCTCCCGGGACAGGGGGAGCTCTGGGGCCAACGTCCTGACTTTC.

This chain links TRBV29-1 with TRBJ1-2; no reliable D call. The CDR3 has 11 residues. The V end was cut by 2 bases, the J end by 8 bases, with 9 bases between. Germline V lookup: CDR1 SQVTM, CDR2 ANQGSEA. The CDR3: CSVESRKGYTF. The CDR3 bases are TGCAGCGTTGAATCCAGGAAGGGCTACACCTTC.

The rearrangement uses TRBV5-1 and TRBJ1-1; 7 nucleotides match TRBD1. The CDR3 sequence is 13 residues long. CDR1 is SGHRS and CDR2 is YFSETQ in the germline V gene. V shed 7 bases, J shed 0 bases, and the junction held 3 bases outside the gene matches. The CDR3 sequence is CASGTDLNTEAFF. The CDR3 DNA follows: TGCGCCAGCGGGACAGATTTGAACACTGAAGCTTTCTTT.